Listed below are T cell receptor beta chains from one sample, sequenced in a study of blood T cell repertoires in COVID-19. Some clones are missing from TCRdb's copy, which holds only in-frame ones; the method was immunoSEQ multiplex PCR. The sample lists 210,000 or so clones; 85% to 90% were seen once. What was sequenced was peripheral blood. These receptors were taken from a man younger than 40 with COVID-19, enrolled during active disease. Each CDR3 is given with its conserved first and last residue. The D gene is left open where the match is weak. Some rows mark clone size as missing; the rest say once, few, many or name a class of expanded clone.

size	J	D	V	DNA	CDR3
NA	TRBJ2-2	TRBD2	TRBV7-2	TGTGCCAGCCTCCCCGGGGGGGGGCGCGGCACCGGGGAGCTGTTTTTT	CASLPGGGRGTGELFF
NA	TRBJ2-7	NA	TRBV27	TGTGCCAGCATTGGGGGCAGTGGAGCCTACGAGCAGTACTTC	CASIGGSGAYEQYF
NA	TRBJ2-1	NA	TRBV4-3	TGCGCCAGCAGCGGAGGGGGAGGGCGAGACAATGAGCAGTTCTTC	CASSGGGGRDNEQFF
NA	TRBJ1-2	TRBD1	TRBV29-1	TGCAGCTCCCGGACAGGGCACTATGGCTACACCTTC	CSSRTGHYGYTF
NA	TRBJ1-2	NA	TRBV4-3	TGCGCCAGCAGCCAAGATGTTGAGGGGACATCTTTTTTTCCCTATGGCTACACCTTC	CASSQDVEGTSFFPYGYTF
NA	TRBJ1-4	NA	TRBV10-2	TGCGCCAGCAGTGACAGGGGCCCTAAAAATGAAAAACTGTTTTTT	CASSDRGPKNEKLFF
NA	TRBJ2-7	TRBD1	TRBV11-2	TGTGCCAGCAGCTTACAGGGGGCAGGGTACGAGCAGTACTTC	CASSLQGAGYEQYF
once	TRBJ1-2	TRBD1	TRBV29-1	TGCAGCGTTGGGACCAGGGGGAGAAACTATGGCTACACCTTC	CSVGTRGRNYGYTF
NA	TRBJ2-1	TRBD1	TRBV5-5	TGTGCCAGCAGCTTGACAGGGGGTAACTACAATGAGCAGTTCTTC	CASSLTGGNYNEQFF
few	TRBJ1-3	NA	TRBV18	TGTGCCAGCTCACCACGAGAGGCGATCTCTGGAAACACCATATATTTT	CASSPREAISGNTIYF
NA	TRBJ2-1	TRBD1	TRBV7-3	TGTGCCAGCAGCGAGACAGGGAGCTCCTACAATGAGCAGTTCTTC	CASSETGSSYNEQFF
NA	TRBJ2-7	TRBD1	TRBV10-3	TGTGCCATCAGTGAGCGACAGGGCGGAGTGGGCGAGCAGTACTTC	CAISERQGGVGEQYF
NA	TRBJ1-2	TRBD1	TRBV9	TGTGCCAGCAGCGCGGACAGGGGGTATAACTATGGCTACACCTTC	CASSADRGYNYGYTF
NA	TRBJ1-1	NA	TRBV27	TGTGCCAGCAGCCAACTGTCGAACACTGAAGCTTTCTTT	CASSQLSNTEAFF
NA	TRBJ2-5	TRBD2	TRBV4-2	TGTGCCAGCAGCCAAGATATACTAGCGGGGGGCCTTAACCAAGAGACCCAGTACTTC	CASSQDILAGGLNQETQYF
NA	TRBJ2-7	NA	TRBV7-3	TGTGCCAGCAGGGCGCAGGGTTCCTACGAGCAGTACTTC	CASRAQGSYEQYF